The clone carrying this T cell receptor beta chain was observed at least ten times. The TCR beta CDR3 regions underwent amplification using RNA transcripts as the source. With the HTBI primer set, the TCR CDR3 went through a first round of RT-PCR. TCRdb reprocessed the multiplex PCR reads via MiXCR and lists one record per CDR3 protein. This table has 660,000 or so distinct CDR3 sequences, around 21% appearing once. This specimen belongs to a study of T cells in Graves' hyperthyroidism and ophthalmopathy. CDR1 SGHAT and CDR2 FQNNGV come from the germline V gene. The CDR3 totals 15 residues. V gave up 4 bases and J gave up 0 bases, with 9 bases separating them.

V gene TRBV11-2 combines with J gene TRBJ2-2, with D possibly being TRBD2 (5 bases). The sequence was collected from a young man with Graves' ophthalmopathy. The sequencing input was blood. The DNA of the CDR3 is TGTGCCAGCAGCTGGCGGGCAGCGAACACCGGGGAGCTGTTTTTT. It codes for CASSWRAANTGELFF.